The text below deals with one T cell receptor beta chain. CDR1 and CDR2 (germline): SGHDN, FVKESK. The ends were cut back, 0 bases at V and 6 bases at J, with 2 bases in the middle. The CDR3 sequence is 11 residues long. The data belong to a study of blood T cells in healthy people across ages. Sample-barcoded 5' priming and a J-beta primer mix drove a second PCR of about 6 to 12 cycles. Via MiXCR, TCRdb re-called the 5' RACE reads, giving one row per CDR3 protein. The repertoire holds about 800,000 distinct CDR3 sequences, with 20% to 25% as singletons. These data also featured in a second study, about T cells of mothers and their children. That work contributes: Sequencing returned over 9 million TCR beta CDR3 reads per mother and about 3 million per child. For related and unrelated pairs alike, thymic selection shapes TCR recombination output similarly.

This chain links TRBV14 with TRBJ1-1; no definite D call. The receptor comes from a boy between 10 and 17 years old in good health. Sequences were obtained from blood. The CDR3, as DNA: TGTGCCAGCAGCCAAGAATCTGAAGCTTTCTTT. Its translation: CASSQESEAFF.